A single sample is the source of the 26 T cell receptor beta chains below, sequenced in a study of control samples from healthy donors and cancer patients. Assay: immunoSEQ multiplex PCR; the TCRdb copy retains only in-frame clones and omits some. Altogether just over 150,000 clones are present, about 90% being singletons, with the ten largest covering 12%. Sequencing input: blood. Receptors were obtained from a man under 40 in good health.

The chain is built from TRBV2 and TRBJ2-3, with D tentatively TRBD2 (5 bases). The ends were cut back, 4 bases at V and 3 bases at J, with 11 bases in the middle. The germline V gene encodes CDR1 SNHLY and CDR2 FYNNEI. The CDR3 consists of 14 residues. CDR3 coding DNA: TGTGCCAGCAGTGTTCGGGGAAAGACAGATACGCAGTATTTT. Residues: CASSVRGKTDTQYF.

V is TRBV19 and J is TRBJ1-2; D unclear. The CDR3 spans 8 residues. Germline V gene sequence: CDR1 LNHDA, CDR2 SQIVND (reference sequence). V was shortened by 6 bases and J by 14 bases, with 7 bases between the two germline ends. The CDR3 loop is CASSSRTF. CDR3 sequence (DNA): TGTGCCAGTAGCTCCAGAACCTTC.

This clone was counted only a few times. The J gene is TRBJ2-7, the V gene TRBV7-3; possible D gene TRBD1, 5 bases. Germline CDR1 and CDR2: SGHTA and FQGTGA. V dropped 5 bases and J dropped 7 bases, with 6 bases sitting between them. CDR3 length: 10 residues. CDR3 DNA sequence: TGTGCCAGCAGCGGGGCAGAGCAGTACTTC. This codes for CASSGAEQYF.

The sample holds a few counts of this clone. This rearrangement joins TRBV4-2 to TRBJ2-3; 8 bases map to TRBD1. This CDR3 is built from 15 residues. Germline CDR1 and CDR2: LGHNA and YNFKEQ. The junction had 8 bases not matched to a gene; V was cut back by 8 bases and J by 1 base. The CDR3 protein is CASAQPGQGTDTQYF. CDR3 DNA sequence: TGTGCCAGCGCCCAACCGGGACAGGGCACAGATACGCAGTATTTT.

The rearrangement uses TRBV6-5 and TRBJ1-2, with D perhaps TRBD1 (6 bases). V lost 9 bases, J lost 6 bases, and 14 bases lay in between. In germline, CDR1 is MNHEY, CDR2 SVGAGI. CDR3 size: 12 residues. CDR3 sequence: CASRTGQNGYTF. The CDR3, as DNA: TGTGCCAGTCGAACAGGGCAGAATGGCTACACCTTC.

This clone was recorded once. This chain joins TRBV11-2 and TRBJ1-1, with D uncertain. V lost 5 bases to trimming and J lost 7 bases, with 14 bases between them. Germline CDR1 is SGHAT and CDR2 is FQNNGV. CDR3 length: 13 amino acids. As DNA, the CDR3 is TGTGCCAGCAGCCTAGCAGGCTCCATTGAAGCTTTCTTT. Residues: CASSLAGSIEAFF. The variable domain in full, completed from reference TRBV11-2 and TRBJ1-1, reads EAGVAQSPRYKIIEKRQSVAFWCNPISGHATLYWYQQILGQGPKLLIQFQNNGVVDDSQLPKDRFSAERLKGVDSTLKIQPAKLEDSAVYLCASSLAGSIEAFFGQGTRLTVV.

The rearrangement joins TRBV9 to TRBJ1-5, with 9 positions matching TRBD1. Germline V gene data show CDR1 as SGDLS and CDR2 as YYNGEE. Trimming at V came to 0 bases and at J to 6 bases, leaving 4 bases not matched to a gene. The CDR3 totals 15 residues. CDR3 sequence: CASSVEGTGFQPQHF. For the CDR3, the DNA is TGTGCCAGCAGCGTAGAAGGGACAGGGTTTCAGCCCCAGCATTTT.

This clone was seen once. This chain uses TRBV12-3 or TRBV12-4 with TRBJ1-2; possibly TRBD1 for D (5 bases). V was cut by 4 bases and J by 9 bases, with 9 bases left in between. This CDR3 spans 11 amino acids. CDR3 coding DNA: TGTGCCAGCAGTTGGGGGGGGAGCTACACCTTC. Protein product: CASSWGGSYTF.

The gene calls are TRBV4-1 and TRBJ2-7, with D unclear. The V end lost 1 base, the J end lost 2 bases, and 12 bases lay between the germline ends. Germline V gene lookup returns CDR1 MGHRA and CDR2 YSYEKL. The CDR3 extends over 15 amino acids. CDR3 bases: TGCGCCAGCAGCCAAGGGCCGGACGGCACCTACGAGCAGTACTTC. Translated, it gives CASSQGPDGTYEQYF.

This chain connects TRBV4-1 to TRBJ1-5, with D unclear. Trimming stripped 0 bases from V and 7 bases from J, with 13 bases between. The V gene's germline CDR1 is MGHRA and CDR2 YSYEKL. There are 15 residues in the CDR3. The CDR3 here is CASSQDSGSEQPQHF. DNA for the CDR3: TGCGCCAGCAGCCAAGATAGTGGGAGCGAGCAGCCCCAGCATTTT.

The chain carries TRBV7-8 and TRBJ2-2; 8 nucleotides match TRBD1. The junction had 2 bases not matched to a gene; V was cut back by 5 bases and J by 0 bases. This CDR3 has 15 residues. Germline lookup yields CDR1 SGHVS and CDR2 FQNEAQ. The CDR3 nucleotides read TGTGCCAGCAGCCCGGGACAGGCGAACACCGGGGAGCTGTTTTTT. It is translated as CASSPGQANTGELFF.

CDR3 coding DNA: TGTGCCAGCAGTCTCCGGGACAGGGTTACCGGGGAGCTGTTTTTT. It specifies CASSLRDRVTGELFF. This sequence joins TRBV7-8 and TRBJ2-2; 9 bases map to TRBD1. This CDR3 comprises 15 residues. Losses at the gene ends were 6 bases for V and 5 bases for J; bases not matched to a gene: 7. Germline V CDR1 and CDR2: SGHVS, FQNEAQ. The variable domain in full, completed from reference TRBV7-8 and TRBJ2-2, reads GAGVSQSPRYKVAKRGQDVALRCDPISGHVSLFWYQQALGQGPEFLTYFQNEAQLDKSGLPSDRFFAERPEGSVSTLKIQRTQQEDSAVYLCASSLRDRVTGELFFGEGSRLTVL.

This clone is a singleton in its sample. CDR3 nucleotides: TGTGCCAGCAGCTTAGGGGGCTGGAACACTGAAGCTTTCTTT. It codes for CASSLGGWNTEAFF. J is TRBJ1-1 and V is TRBV5-4; 7 bases agree with TRBD1. The CDR3 runs 14 residues. Germline V lookup: CDR1 SGHNT, CDR2 YYREEE (reference sequence). With V trimmed by 2 bases and J by 1 base, 2 bases remained unmatched.

This CDR3 is CASSTRAAMTDTQYF. Here the CDR3 DNA reads TGTGCCAGCAGCACGAGGGCGGCAATGACAGATACGCAGTATTTT. The V gene is TRBV5-4, the J gene TRBJ2-3; maybe TRBD2 (5 bases). Germline V CDR1 and CDR2: SGHNT, YYREEE (reference sequence). The CDR3 loop spans 15 amino acids. V shed 4 bases and J shed 3 bases, with 15 bases lying between them.

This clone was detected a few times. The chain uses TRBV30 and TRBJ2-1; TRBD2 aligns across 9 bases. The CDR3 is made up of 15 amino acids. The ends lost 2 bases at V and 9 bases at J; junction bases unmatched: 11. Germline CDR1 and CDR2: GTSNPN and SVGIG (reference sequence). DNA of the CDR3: TGTGCCTGGAGTCGGAAGGGGCTAGCGGGATTTGAGCAGTTCTTC. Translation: CAWSRKGLAGFEQFF.

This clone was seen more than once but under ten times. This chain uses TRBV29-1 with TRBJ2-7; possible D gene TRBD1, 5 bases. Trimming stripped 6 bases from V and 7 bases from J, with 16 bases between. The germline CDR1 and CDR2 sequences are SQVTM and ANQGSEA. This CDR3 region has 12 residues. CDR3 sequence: CSVSGFPGEQYF. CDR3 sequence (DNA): TGCAGCGTCTCAGGGTTCCCCGGGGAGCAGTACTTC.

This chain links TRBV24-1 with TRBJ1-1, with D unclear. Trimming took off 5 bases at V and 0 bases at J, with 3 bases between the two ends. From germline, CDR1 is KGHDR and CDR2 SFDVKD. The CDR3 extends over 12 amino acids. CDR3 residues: CATSGMNTEAFF. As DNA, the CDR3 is TGTGCCACCAGTGGGATGAACACTGAAGCTTTCTTT.

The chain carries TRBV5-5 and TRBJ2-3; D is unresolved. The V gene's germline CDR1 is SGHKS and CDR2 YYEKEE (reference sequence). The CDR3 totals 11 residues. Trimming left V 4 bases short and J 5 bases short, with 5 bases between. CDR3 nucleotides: TGTGCCAGCAGCCAGAAAGATACGCAGTATTTT. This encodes CASSQKDTQYF.

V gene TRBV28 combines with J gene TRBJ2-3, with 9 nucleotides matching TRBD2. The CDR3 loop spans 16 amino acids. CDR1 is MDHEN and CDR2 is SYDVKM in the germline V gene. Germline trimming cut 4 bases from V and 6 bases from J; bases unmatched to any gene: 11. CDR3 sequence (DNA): TGTGCCAGCAGTTCCCCTTCAGCGGGAGGTACTGATACGCAGTATTTT. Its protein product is CASSSPSAGGTDTQYF. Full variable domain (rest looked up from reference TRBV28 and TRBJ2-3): DVKVTQSSRYLVKRTGEKVFLECVQDMDHENMFWYRQDPGLGLRLIYFSYDVKMKEKGDIPEGYSVSREKKERFSLILESASTNQTSMYLCASSSPSAGGTDTQYFGPGTRLTVL.

The CDR3 DNA reads as TGTGCCAGCAGTGAAAACTCTCACCCCCCGATTAGGAACACTGAAGCTTTCTTT. Amino acids: CASSENSHPPIRNTEAFF. The chain links TRBV2 to TRBJ1-1; D unresolved. V was shortened by 2 bases and J by 1 base, with 20 bases between the two germline ends. CDR3 length equals 18 residues. Germline lookup yields CDR1 SNHLY and CDR2 FYNNEI.

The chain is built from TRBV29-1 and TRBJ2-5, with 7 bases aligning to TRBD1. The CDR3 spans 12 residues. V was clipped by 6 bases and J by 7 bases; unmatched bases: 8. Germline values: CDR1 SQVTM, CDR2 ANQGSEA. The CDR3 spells CSVVVTGVTQYF. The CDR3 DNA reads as TGCAGCGTAGTCGTAACAGGGGTGACCCAGTACTTC. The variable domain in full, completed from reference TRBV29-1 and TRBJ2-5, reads SAVISQKPSRDICQRGTSLTIQCQVDSQVTMMFWYRQQPGQSLTLIATANQGSEATYESGFVIDKFPISRPNLTFSTLTVSNMSPEDSSIYLCSVVVTGVTQYFGPGTRLLVL.

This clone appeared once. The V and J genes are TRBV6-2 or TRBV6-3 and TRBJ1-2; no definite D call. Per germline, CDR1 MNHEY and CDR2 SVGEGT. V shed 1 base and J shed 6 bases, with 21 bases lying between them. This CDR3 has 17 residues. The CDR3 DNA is TGTGCCAGCAGTTACTTGGACCGATACCTTTCGGTTGATGGCTACACCTTC. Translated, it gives CASSYLDRYLSVDGYTF.

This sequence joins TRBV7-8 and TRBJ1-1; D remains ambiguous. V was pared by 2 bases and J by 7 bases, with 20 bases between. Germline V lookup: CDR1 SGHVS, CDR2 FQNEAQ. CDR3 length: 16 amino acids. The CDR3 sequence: CASSLRGFLEGYEAFF. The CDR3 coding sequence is TGTGCCAGCAGCTTACGAGGATTTTTGGAGGGATATGAAGCTTTCTTT.

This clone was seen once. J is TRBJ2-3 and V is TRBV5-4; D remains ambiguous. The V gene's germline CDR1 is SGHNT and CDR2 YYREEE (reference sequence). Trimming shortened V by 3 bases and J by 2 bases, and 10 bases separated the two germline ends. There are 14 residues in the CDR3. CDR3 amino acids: CASSSFENTDTQYF. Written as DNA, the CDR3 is TGTGCCAGCAGCTCCTTCGAGAACACAGATACGCAGTATTTT. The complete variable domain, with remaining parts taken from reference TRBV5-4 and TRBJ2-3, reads ETGVTQSPTHLIKTRGQQVTLRCSSQSGHNTVSWYQQALGQGPQFIFQYYREEENGRGNFPPRFSGLQFPNYSSELNVNALELDDSALYLCASSSFENTDTQYFGPGTRLTVL.

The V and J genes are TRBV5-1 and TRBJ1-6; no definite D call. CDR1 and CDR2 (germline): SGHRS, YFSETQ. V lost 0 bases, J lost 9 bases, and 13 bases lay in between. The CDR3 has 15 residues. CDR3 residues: CASSLGRYGGSPLHF. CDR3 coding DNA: TGCGCCAGCAGCTTGGGCCGTTATGGAGGTTCACCCCTCCACTTT.

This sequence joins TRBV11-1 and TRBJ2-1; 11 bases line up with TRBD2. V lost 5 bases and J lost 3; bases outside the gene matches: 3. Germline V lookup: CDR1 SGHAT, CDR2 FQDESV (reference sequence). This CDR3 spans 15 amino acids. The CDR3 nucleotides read TGTGCCAGCAGCATCGGGACTAGCGGCTACAATGAGCAGTTCTTC. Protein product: CASSIGTSGYNEQFF.